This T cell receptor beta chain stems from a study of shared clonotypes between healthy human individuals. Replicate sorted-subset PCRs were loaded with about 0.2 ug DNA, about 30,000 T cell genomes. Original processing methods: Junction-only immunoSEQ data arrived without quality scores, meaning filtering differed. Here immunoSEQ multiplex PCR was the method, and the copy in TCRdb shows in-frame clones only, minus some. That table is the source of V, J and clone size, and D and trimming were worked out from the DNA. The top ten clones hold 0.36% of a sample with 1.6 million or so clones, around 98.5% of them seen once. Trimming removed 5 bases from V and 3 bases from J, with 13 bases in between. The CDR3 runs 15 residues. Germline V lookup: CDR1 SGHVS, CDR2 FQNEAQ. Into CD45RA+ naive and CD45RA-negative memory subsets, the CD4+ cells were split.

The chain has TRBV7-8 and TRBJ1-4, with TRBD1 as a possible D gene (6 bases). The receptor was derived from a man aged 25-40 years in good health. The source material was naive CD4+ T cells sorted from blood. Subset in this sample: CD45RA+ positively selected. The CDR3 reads CASSPAGTPNEKLFF. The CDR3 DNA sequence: TGTGCCAGCAGCCCAGCCGGGACACCTAATGAAAAACTGTTTTTT.